This TCR beta chain was profiled in a study of T cell repertoires in cytomegalovirus infection (dated by TCRdb to between 2018 and 2020). In terms of the full investigation: Donor HLA type was relevant to the analysis, because carriage of CMV infection together with the matching HLA type was indicated by public TCR beta signatures.

To note about this clonotype: Its cognate antigen has yet to be identified. The sample holds no much larger clone one base away, and base qualities are not on file.

For CDR1 and CDR2, the germline V gene lists MDHEN and SYDVKM. V is reduced by 2 bases and J by 6 bases, leaving a spacing of 14 bases between them. The CDR3, from cysteine to phenylalanine, totals 14 residues. Only the CDR3 portion is preserved as DNA: 42 bases, with reading frame beginning at the first base. Overall results and qualifications from the work: Cumulative frequency of public TCR beta family members discriminated carriers of CMV infection plus the relevant HLA type in this cohort and an independent roughly 330-donor cohort. The ex vivo response was dominated by HLA-C-restricted CMV-specific TCR beta clonotypes, and the single most frequent clonotype in two of eight donors was supplied by these HLA-C-restricted clonotypes.

The sequencer listed for this sample is Illumina HiSeq 1500. TCRdb reprocessing: public reads trimmed at Q25 with fastp, clones called with MiXCR, in-frame beta chains kept. Rows are combined by CDR3 protein, so each entry shows the most common genes and DNA. Here the sample has under 800,000 distinct CDR3 sequences; 20% to 25% occur a single time. Around 7.6% of the sample is in the top ten clones. The source material was CD8+ T cells from PBMCs. In this chain, TRBV28 is recombined with TRBJ2-7, with the D gene not confidently named. The sequence was collected from a human donor in good health (CMV status not recorded). Some clones in this sample may be carry-over from other donors' samples. The DNA is TGTGCCAGCAGTTTAGTGACCGCGCCTGGCGAGCAGTACTTC. Its product reads: CASSLVTAPGEQYF.